Following are 32 T cell receptor beta chains from one sample sequenced in a study of blood T cell repertoires in COVID-19. Only in-frame clones appear in the TCRdb table, and some are missing; sequencing was by immunoSEQ multiplex PCR. Counted here are roughly 55,000 clones, over 75% occurring once; the ten biggest clones make up roughly 10%. Sequenced: peripheral blood. These receptors were obtained from a human donor in a cohort sampled during active COVID-19.

This clone was observed once. The V call is TRBV27, the J call TRBJ2-7; the match to TRBD2 covers 9 bases. This CDR3 comprises 14 residues. Trimming at V came to 5 bases and at J to 4 bases, leaving 6 bases not matched to a gene. CDR1 is MNHEY, CDR2 SMNVEV, per germline (reference sequence). The chain's CDR3 is CASSPIAGEYEQYF. In DNA, the CDR3 is TGTGCCAGCAGTCCCATAGCGGGAGAGTACGAGCAGTACTTC.

The sample holds a few counts of this clone. V is TRBV4-3 and J is TRBJ2-5; possible D gene TRBD2, 5 bases. The CDR3 totals 14 residues. Germline V gene sequence: CDR1 LGHNA, CDR2 YSLEER. V dropped 1 base and J dropped 2 bases, with 8 bases sitting between them. CDR3: CASSQGGYQETQYF. DNA for the CDR3: TGCGCCAGCAGCCAAGGAGGGTATCAAGAGACCCAGTACTTC.

A single count supports this clone. The chain carries TRBV4-1 and TRBJ2-2, with D possibly TRBD2 on 6 matching bases. Trimming left V 3 bases short and J 0 bases short, with 11 bases between. The CDR3 totals 16 residues. Looked up from germline, CDR1 is MGHRA and CDR2 is YSYEKL. CDR3 amino acids: CASSQDRGANTGELFF. The CDR3 DNA is TGCGCCAGCAGCCAGGATCGCGGGGCGAACACCGGGGAGCTGTTTTTT.

This clone was seen only once. The chain joins TRBV5-4 to TRBJ1-2; TRBD1 matches at 10 bases. The V gene end was trimmed by 3 bases and the J gene end by 5 bases; junction bases not matched to a gene: 7. CDR1 SGHNT and CDR2 YYREEE come from the germline V gene (reference sequence). CDR3 size: 15 residues. The CDR3 is CASSSRTGGRYGYTF. DNA for the CDR3: TGTGCCAGCAGCTCCCGGACAGGGGGTCGGTATGGCTACACCTTC. Supplemented by reference TRBV5-4 and TRBJ1-2, the full variable domain reads ETGVTQSPTHLIKTRGQQVTLRCSSQSGHNTVSWYQQALGQGPQFIFQYYREEENGRGNFPPRFSGLQFPNYSSELNVNALELDDSALYLCASSSRTGGRYGYTFGSGTRLTVV.

This chain joins TRBV4-3 and TRBJ1-2; D ambiguous. CDR1 is LGHNA, CDR2 YSLEER, per germline. The CDR3 is 14 residues long. V lost 0 bases and J 4 bases, leaving 9 bases between the germline ends. CDR3: CASSQDRGFYGYTF. CDR3 nucleotides: TGCGCCAGCAGCCAAGATCGGGGATTCTATGGCTACACCTTC.

The chain joins TRBV20-1 to TRBJ2-1; tentative D call: TRBD1 (5 bases). Germline CDR1 DFQATT, CDR2 SNEGSKA (reference sequence). Trimming removed 3 bases at V and 11 bases at J, with 17 bases between. The CDR3 totals 13 residues. The CDR3 DNA sequence: TGCAGTGCTAGTACCAGGATTCTGGGGCAGCAGTTCTTC. Its translation is CSASTRILGQQFF.

The chain has TRBV29-1 and TRBJ2-3; TRBD2 matches at 11 bases. CDR3 length: 15 amino acids. Per germline, CDR1 SQVTM and CDR2 ANQGSEA. V gave up 4 bases and J gave up 1 base; unmatched junction bases: 4. The CDR3 sequence: CSVGGLAEGTDTQYF. In nucleotides, the CDR3 is TGCAGCGTTGGGGGACTAGCGGAAGGCACAGATACGCAGTATTTT.

The chain links TRBV30 to TRBJ2-1; maybe TRBD2 (5 bases). V lost 2 bases and J 4 bases, leaving 18 bases between the germline ends. CDR1 is GTSNPN and CDR2 is SVGIG in the germline V gene (reference sequence). This CDR3 spans 16 amino acids. CDR3 loop: CAWSSLRRGLYNEQFF. Here the CDR3 DNA reads TGTGCCTGGAGTTCCTTGAGGCGCGGACTTTACAATGAGCAGTTCTTC.

The chain employs TRBV30 and TRBJ1-6; D is uncertain. V was cut by 3 bases and J by 4 bases, with 13 bases left in between. CDR1 and CDR2 from the germline V gene are GTSNPN and SVGIG (reference sequence). The CDR3 has 15 amino acids. CDR3 residues: CAWSPLKMYNSPLHF. CDR3 DNA: TGTGCCTGGAGCCCCCTAAAAATGTATAATTCACCCCTCCACTTT.

The chain employs TRBV6-5 and TRBJ2-5; 12 nucleotides match TRBD2. Germline V gene sequence: CDR1 MNHEY, CDR2 SVGAGI. Unmatched junction bases numbered 6, after V lost 6 bases and J lost 4 bases. The CDR3 loop spans 15 amino acids. CDR3 region: CASRKLAGGGETQYF. In DNA, the CDR3 is TGTGCCAGCAGAAAACTAGCGGGAGGAGGAGAGACCCAGTACTTC.

V gene TRBV11-3 combines with J gene TRBJ2-1, with TRBD2 matching 7 bases. The CDR3 runs 14 residues. CDR1 SGHNT and CDR2 YENEEA come from the germline V gene. Losses at the gene ends were 4 bases for V and 8 bases for J; bases not matched to a gene: 8. CDR3 in DNA: TGTGCCAGCAGCTCCGAAGCGGGAAGGGATGAGCAGTTCTTC. This gives the protein CASSSEAGRDEQFF.

The CDR3 region has the DNA TGTGCCAGCAGGTCAACAGGGGTCTCCTCTGGAAACACCATATATTTT. Translated, it gives CASRSTGVSSGNTIYF. The chain recombines TRBV27 with TRBJ1-3, with 7 bases fitting TRBD1. V shed 6 bases, J shed 0 bases, and the junction held 8 bases outside the gene matches. The CDR3 loop spans 16 amino acids. CDR1 is MNHEY, CDR2 SMNVEV, per germline (reference sequence).

This clone was detected once. The J gene is TRBJ2-3, the V gene TRBV18, with 7 bases aligning to TRBD1. Trimming cost V 8 bases and J 2 bases; bases outside gene matches: 10. Looked up from germline, CDR1 is KGHSH and CDR2 is LQKENI. CDR3 length: 15 residues. The CDR3 bases are TGTGCCAGCCACAACCTGACAGGGAACACAGATACGCAGTATTTT. Amino acids: CASHNLTGNTDTQYF.

Points on this clone: Different DNA sequences within this sample yield the same CDR3. This chain links TRBV7-9 with TRBJ1-2; weak D call: TRBD1 (5 bases). CDR3 length: 13 residues. Germline lookup yields CDR1 SEHNR and CDR2 FQNEAQ (reference sequence). Trimming took 1 base from V and 2 from J, leaving 5 bases between them. Written as DNA, the CDR3 is TGTGCCAGCAGCTTAGGACAGAACTATGGCTACACCTTC. This encodes CASSLGQNYGYTF.

The rearrangement links TRBV5-6 to TRBJ1-1; D perhaps matches TRBD1 (5 bases). Germline CDR1 is SGHDT and CDR2 is YYEEEE. The CDR3 is made up of 15 amino acids. V lost 0 bases and J lost 4, with 13 bases in between. The CDR3 sequence is CASSLGGRGGTEAFF. DNA for the CDR3: TGTGCCAGCAGCTTGGGGGGCCGGGGAGGCACTGAAGCTTTCTTT.

This clone was counted many times. The chain is built from TRBV27 and TRBJ1-6; 7 positions match TRBD1. V was clipped by 5 bases and J by 7 bases; unmatched bases: 11. The CDR3 totals 16 residues. CDR1 is MNHEY and CDR2 is SMNVEV in the germline V gene (reference sequence). CDR3 DNA: TGTGCCAGCAGTCTACAGGGGTCGACGGGGAATTCACCCCTCCACTTT. This gives the protein CASSLQGSTGNSPLHF.

V usage is TRBV6-2 or TRBV6-3 and J usage is TRBJ1-2; the match to TRBD1 covers 7 bases. Germline loops: CDR1 MNHEY, CDR2 SVGEGT. CDR3 length equals 19 residues. Trimming cost V 2 bases and J 0 bases; bases outside gene matches: 15. The CDR3 protein is CASSYPAPADRVANYGYTF. Written as DNA, the CDR3 is TGTGCCAGCAGTTACCCAGCCCCCGCTGACAGGGTCGCTAACTATGGCTACACCTTC.

The chain has TRBV29-1 and TRBJ2-3, with D perhaps matching TRBD2 (5 bases). V was cut by 3 bases and J by 2 bases, with 12 bases left in between. The germline gives CDR1 SQVTM, CDR2 ANQGSEA. This CDR3 contains 14 residues. CDR3 nucleotide sequence: TGCAGCGTTGACGCGGGTCCTTACACAGATACGCAGTATTTT. It codes for CSVDAGPYTDTQYF.

The rearrangement links TRBV4-2 to TRBJ2-1, with 7 bases identical to TRBD2. Germline-derived CDR1 and CDR2 are LGHNA and YNFKEQ. The CDR3 sequence is 14 residues long. The ends lost 1 base at V and 6 bases at J; junction bases unmatched: 3. The CDR3 DNA sequence: TGTGCCAGCAGCCAAGGGTGGGAGGGCAATGAGCAGTTCTTC. Its protein is CASSQGWEGNEQFF.

The chain has TRBV24-1 and TRBJ2-1, with 8 bases aligning to TRBD1. Trimming removed 3 bases from V and 5 bases from J; junction bases left unmatched: 5. Looked up from germline, CDR1 is KGHDR and CDR2 is SFDVKD. CDR3 length: 15 residues. CDR3 sequence reads: CATSDPGGLDNEQFF. The CDR3 DNA follows: TGTGCCACCAGTGATCCAGGGGGCCTGGACAATGAGCAGTTCTTC.

This CDR3 reads CASKKRGTGSTDTQYF. CDR3 DNA: TGTGCCAGTAAAAAAAGGGGGACAGGGAGCACAGATACGCAGTATTTT. This chain connects TRBV7-2 to TRBJ2-3; 9 nucleotides line up with TRBD1. V lost 9 bases, J lost 0 bases, and 10 bases stayed unmatched. Germline CDR1 SGHTA, CDR2 FQGNSA. The CDR3 sequence is 16 residues long.

The rearrangement joins TRBV7-2 to TRBJ2-2, with D tentatively TRBD2 (6 bases). Trimming shortened V by 2 bases and J by 8 bases, and 21 bases separated the two germline ends. Germline-derived CDR1 and CDR2 are SGHTA and FQGNSA. This CDR3 is 17 amino acids long. CDR3 protein: CASSLLTGAFSGGELFF. The CDR3 nucleotides are TGTGCCAGCAGCTTATTAACGGGAGCATTTTCAGGGGGGGAGCTGTTTTTT.

V and J are TRBV27 and TRBJ1-2; no clear D. Germline V gene data show CDR1 as MNHEY and CDR2 as SMNVEV (reference sequence). There are 15 residues in the CDR3. Trimming shortened V by 5 bases and J by 5 bases, and 18 bases separated the two germline ends. CDR3 bases: TGTGCCAGCAGTCGGGTCCCCGATAGCCCATATGGCTACACCTTC. This gives the protein CASSRVPDSPYGYTF.

V and J are TRBV7-3 and TRBJ1-1; D remains ambiguous. V dropped 5 bases and J dropped 4 bases, with 20 bases sitting between them. The CDR3 spans 16 residues. Germline V gene sequence: CDR1 SGHTA, CDR2 FQGTGA. CDR3 region: CASSPRDTASGTEAFF. The CDR3, as DNA: TGTGCCAGCAGCCCCAGAGATACCGCCTCGGGCACTGAAGCTTTCTTT. The full variable domain, its missing parts supplied by reference TRBV7-3 and TRBJ1-1, is GAGVSQTPSNKVTEKGKYVELRCDPISGHTALYWYRQSLGQGPEFLIYFQGTGAADDSGLPNDRFFAVRPEGSVSTLKIQRTERGDSAVYLCASSPRDTASGTEAFFGQGTRLTVV.

The chain is built from TRBV7-2 and TRBJ1-4; 10 bases line up with TRBD1. V shed 5 bases and J 10 bases; nucleotides not matched to a gene: 10. This CDR3 region has 15 residues. Germline V gene data show CDR1 as SGHTA and CDR2 as FQGNSA. As DNA, the CDR3 is TGTGCCAGCAGCACCGACAGGGGGCTAGGAGGAAAACTGTTTTTT. It is translated as CASSTDRGLGGKLFF.

The V call is TRBV19, the J call TRBJ2-3; 9 bases fit TRBD2. CDR1 and CDR2 (germline): LNHDA, SQIVND (reference sequence). Unmatched junction bases numbered 5, after V lost 5 bases and J lost 2 bases. The CDR3 is 15 amino acids. CDR3 sequence (DNA): TGTGCCAGTAGTTTTCTAGCGGGGCACACAGATACGCAGTATTTT. This sequence encodes CASSFLAGHTDTQYF.

This clone was recorded once. This sequence joins TRBV4-3 and TRBJ2-6; D possibly corresponds to TRBD1 (6 bases). Deletions cut 2 bases from V and 0 bases from J, with 14 bases between. Per the germline V gene, CDR1 is LGHNA and CDR2 is YSLEER. The CDR3 is 18 amino acids. The CDR3 protein is CASSQSIGQSSGANVLTF. In nucleotides, the CDR3 is TGCGCCAGCAGCCAATCTATAGGACAGAGCTCTGGGGCCAACGTCCTGACTTTC.

The V call is TRBV7-8, the J call TRBJ2-7, with TRBD2 matching over 9 bases. The CDR3 extends over 14 amino acids. With 2 bases clipped from V and 7 bases from J, the junction kept 6 bases outside the gene matches. Germline V CDR1 and CDR2: SGHVS, FQNEAQ. CDR3 amino acids: CASSLQGGGVEQYF. The CDR3 nucleotides read TGTGCCAGCAGCTTACAAGGCGGGGGGGTGGAGCAGTACTTC.

This sequence joins TRBV27 and TRBJ2-7, with D maybe TRBD2 (5 bases). CDR1 is MNHEY, CDR2 SMNVEV, per germline (reference sequence). Trimming shortened V by 6 bases and J by 3 bases, and 18 bases separated the two germline ends. The CDR3 length is 15 residues. The CDR3 region is CASSWGFGRDYEQYF. CDR3 coding DNA: TGTGCCAGCAGCTGGGGTTTTGGTCGGGACTACGAGCAGTACTTC.

The J gene is TRBJ2-7, the V gene TRBV7-2; 10 bases align to TRBD2. The CDR3 is made up of 14 amino acids. Unmatched junction bases numbered 7, after V lost 4 bases and J lost 7 bases. CDR1 and CDR2 from the germline V gene are SGHTA and FQGNSA. CDR3 protein: CASSSMGLALEQYF. In DNA, the CDR3 is TGTGCCAGCAGCTCCATGGGACTAGCGTTAGAGCAGTACTTC.

This sequence joins TRBV20-1 and TRBJ1-1, with D maybe TRBD1 (6 bases). This CDR3 is 11 amino acids long. Germline CDR1 is DFQATT and CDR2 is SNEGSKA (reference sequence). V lost 6 bases, J lost 10 bases, and 15 bases lay in between. The CDR3 region is CSARRGAGAFF. CDR3 DNA: TGCAGTGCCCGCCGGGGGGCGGGAGCTTTCTTT.

In this sample, this clone turned up a few times. The V call is TRBV6-2 or TRBV6-3, the J call TRBJ1-1; 11 bases align to TRBD1. Germline V CDR1 and CDR2: MNHEY, SVGEGT. CDR3 length: 15 amino acids. V shed 5 bases, J shed 1 base, and the junction held 3 bases outside the gene matches. The CDR3 nucleotides read TGTGCCAGCAGTCCGGGACAGGGGGGGAACACTGAAGCTTTCTTT. This translates into CASSPGQGGNTEAFF.